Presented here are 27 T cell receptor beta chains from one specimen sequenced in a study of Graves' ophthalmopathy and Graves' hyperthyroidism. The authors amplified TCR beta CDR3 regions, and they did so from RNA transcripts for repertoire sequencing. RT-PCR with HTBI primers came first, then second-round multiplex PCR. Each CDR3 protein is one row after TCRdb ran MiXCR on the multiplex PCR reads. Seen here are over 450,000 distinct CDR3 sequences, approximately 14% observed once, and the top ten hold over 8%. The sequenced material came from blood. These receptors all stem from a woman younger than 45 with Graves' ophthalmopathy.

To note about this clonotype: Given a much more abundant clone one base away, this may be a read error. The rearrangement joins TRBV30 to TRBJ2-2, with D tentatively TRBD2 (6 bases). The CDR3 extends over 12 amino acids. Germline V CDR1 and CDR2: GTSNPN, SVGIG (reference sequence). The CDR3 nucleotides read TGTGCCTGGACGGGGGTTACCGGGGAGCTGTTGTTT. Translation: CAWTGVTGELLF.

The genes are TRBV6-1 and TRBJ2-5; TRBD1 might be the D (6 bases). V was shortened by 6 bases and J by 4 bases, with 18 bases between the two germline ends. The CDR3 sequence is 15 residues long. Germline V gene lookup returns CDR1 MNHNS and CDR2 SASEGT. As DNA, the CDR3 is TGTGCCAGCAGAAGCCGGGACACTCCTGCAGAGACCCAGTACTTC. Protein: CASRSRDTPAETQYF.

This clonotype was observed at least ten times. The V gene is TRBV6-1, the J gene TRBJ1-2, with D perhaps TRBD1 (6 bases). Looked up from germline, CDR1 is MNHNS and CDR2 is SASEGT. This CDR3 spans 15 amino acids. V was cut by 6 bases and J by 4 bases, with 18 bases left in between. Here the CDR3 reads CASSSGQPGGYGYTF. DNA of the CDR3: TGTGCCAGCAGCTCCGGACAGCCTGGGGGCTATGGCTACACCTTC.

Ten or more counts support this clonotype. The CDR3 DNA is TGTGCCAGCAGTTTGGCCGGGGCCCCGAGGATCCAAGAGACCCAGTACTTC. Protein product: CASSLAGAPRIQETQYF. The chain links TRBV28 to TRBJ2-5; D is possibly TRBD1 or TRBD2 (5 bases each). Germline CDR1 is MDHEN and CDR2 is SYDVKM. The CDR3 totals 17 residues. V shed 3 bases and J shed 1 base, with 18 bases lying between them. The whole variable domain, filled in from reference TRBV28 and TRBJ2-5, reads DVKVTQSSRYLVKRTGEKVFLECVQDMDHENMFWYRQDPGLGLRLIYFSYDVKMKEKGDIPEGYSVSREKKERFSLILESASTNQTSMYLCASSLAGAPRIQETQYFGPGTRLLVL.

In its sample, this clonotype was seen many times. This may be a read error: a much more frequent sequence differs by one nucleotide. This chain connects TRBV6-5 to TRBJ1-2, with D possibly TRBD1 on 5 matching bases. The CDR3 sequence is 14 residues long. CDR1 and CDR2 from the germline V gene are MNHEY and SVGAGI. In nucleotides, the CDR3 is TGTGCCAGCAGTTACTCGCAGGGTTACTATGGCCACACCTTC. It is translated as CASSYSQGYYGHTF.

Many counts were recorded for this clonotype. The CDR3 DNA sequence: TGCAGTGCTAGGGGGGGGACAGGGAACACTGAAGCTTTCTTT. Residues: CSARGGTGNTEAFF. The chain joins TRBV20-1 to TRBJ1-1, with 8 bases identical to TRBD1. Trimming took 3 bases from V and 1 from J; bases not matched to a gene: 4. The V gene's germline CDR1 is DFQATT and CDR2 SNEGSKA (reference sequence). The CDR3 is made up of 14 amino acids.

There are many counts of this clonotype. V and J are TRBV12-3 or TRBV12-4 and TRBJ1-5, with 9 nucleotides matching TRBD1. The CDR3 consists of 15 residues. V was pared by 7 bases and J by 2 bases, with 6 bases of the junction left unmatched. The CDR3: CASISTGGGNQPQHF. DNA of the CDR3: TGTGCCAGCATTTCGACAGGGGGTGGCAATCAGCCCCAGCATTTT.

The CDR3 coding sequence is TGTGCCTCTTCTCGGGGGGTGGGGAACACCATATATTTT. This gives the protein CASSRGVGNTIYF. This chain uses TRBV6-1 with TRBJ1-3; possibly TRBD1 for D (5 bases). Looked up from germline, CDR1 is MNHNS and CDR2 is SASEGT. V was pared by 11 bases and J by 7 bases, with 18 bases between. The CDR3 is made up of 13 amino acids.

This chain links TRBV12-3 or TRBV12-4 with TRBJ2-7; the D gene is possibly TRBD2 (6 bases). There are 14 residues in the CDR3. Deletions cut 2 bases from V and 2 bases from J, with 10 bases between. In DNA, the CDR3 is TGTGCCAGCAGTTTAAGGAGGGGACCCTACGAGCAGTACTTC. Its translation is CASSLRRGPYEQYF.

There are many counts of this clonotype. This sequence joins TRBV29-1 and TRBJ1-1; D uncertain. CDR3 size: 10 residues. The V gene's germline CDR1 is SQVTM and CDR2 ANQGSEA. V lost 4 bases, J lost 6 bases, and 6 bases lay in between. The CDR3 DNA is TGCAGCGTTGGGGTGGCTGAAGCTTTCTTT. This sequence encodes CSVGVAEAFF.

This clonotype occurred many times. CDR3: CASSRLLISGSDREQYF. CDR3 bases: TGTGCCAGCAGCCGATTATTGATTAGCGGGAGCGATCGGGAGCAGTACTTC. The rearrangement uses TRBV13 and TRBJ2-7, with 9 nucleotides matching TRBD2. The V segment lost 5 bases and the J segment 7 bases; nucleotides outside the gene matches: 18. Germline V gene lookup returns CDR1 PRHDT and CDR2 FYEKMQ (reference sequence). The CDR3 has 17 residues.

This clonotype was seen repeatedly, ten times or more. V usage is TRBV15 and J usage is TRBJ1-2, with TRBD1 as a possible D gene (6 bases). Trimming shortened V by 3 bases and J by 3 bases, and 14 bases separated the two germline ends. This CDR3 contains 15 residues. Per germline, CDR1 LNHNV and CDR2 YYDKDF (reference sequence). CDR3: CATSRGTTRDYGYTF. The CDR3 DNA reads TGTGCCACCAGCAGGGGGACAACCCGGGACTATGGCTACACCTTC.

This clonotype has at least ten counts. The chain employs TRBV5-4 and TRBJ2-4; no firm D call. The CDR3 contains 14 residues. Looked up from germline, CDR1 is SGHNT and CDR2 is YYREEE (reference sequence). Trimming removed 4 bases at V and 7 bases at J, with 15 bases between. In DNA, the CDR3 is TGTGCCAGCAGCACAGATCTAGGCCCGAACATTCAGTACTTC. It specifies CASSTDLGPNIQYF. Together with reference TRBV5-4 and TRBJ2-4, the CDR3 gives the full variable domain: ETGVTQSPTHLIKTRGQQVTLRCSSQSGHNTVSWYQQALGQGPQFIFQYYREEENGRGNFPPRFSGLQFPNYSSELNVNALELDDSALYLCASSTDLGPNIQYFGAGTRLSVL.

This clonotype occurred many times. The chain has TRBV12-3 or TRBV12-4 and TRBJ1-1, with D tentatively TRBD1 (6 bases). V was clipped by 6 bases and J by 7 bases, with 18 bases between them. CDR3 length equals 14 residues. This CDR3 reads CASSRTGSIGEAFF. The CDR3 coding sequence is TGTGCCAGCAGCCGCACAGGGAGTATTGGTGAAGCTTTCTTT.

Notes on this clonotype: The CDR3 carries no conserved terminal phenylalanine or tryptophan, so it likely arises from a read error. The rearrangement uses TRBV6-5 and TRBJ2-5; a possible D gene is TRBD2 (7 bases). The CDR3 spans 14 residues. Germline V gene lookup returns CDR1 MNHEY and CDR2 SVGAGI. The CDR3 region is CASSNGGLQESQYY. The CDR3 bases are TGTGCCAGCAGTAACGGGGGGCTCCAAGAGTCCCAGTACTAC.

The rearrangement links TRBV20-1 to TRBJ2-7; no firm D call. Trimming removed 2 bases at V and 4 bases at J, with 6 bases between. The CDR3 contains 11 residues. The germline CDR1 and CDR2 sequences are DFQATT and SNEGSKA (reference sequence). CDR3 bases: TGCAGTGCTAGACCCTTATACGAGCAGTACTTC. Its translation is CSARPLYEQYF.

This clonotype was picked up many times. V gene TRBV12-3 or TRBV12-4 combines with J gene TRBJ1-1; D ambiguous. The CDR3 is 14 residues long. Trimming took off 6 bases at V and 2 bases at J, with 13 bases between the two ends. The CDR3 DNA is TGTGCCAGCAGCTCCCGGACGGTAAACACTGAAGCTTTCTTT. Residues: CASSSRTVNTEAFF.

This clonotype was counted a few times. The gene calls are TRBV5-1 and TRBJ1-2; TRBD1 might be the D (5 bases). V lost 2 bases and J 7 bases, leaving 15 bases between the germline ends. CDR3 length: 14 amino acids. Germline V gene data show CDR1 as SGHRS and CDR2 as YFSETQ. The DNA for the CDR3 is TGCGCCAGCAGCTTCCGGGACGTTCGCAGTGGCTACACCTTC. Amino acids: CASSFRDVRSGYTF.

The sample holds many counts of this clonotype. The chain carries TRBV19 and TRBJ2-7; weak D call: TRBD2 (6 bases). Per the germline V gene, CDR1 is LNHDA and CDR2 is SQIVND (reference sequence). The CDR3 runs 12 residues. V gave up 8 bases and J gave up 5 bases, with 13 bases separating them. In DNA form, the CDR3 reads TGTGCCAGTGAGGGAGGAAGGAACGAGCAGTACTTC. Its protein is CASEGGRNEQYF.

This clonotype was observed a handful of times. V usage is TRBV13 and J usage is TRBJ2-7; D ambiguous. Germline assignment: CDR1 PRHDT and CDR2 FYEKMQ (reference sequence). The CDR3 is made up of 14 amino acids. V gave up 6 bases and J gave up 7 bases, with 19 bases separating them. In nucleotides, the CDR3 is TGTGCCAGCAGTCATGGGCGGCCCCCTCTGGAGCAGTACTTC. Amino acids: CASSHGRPPLEQYF.

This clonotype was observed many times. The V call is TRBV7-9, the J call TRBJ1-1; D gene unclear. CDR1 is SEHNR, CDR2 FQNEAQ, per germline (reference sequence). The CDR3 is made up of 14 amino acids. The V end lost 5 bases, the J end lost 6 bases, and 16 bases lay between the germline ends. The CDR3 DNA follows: TGTGCCAGCAGCCTGGCGGGATTGAGTGCTGAAGCTTTCTTT. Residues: CASSLAGLSAEAFF. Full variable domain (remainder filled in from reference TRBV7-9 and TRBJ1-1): DTGVSQNPRHKITKRGQNVTFRCDPISEHNRLYWYRQTLGQGPEFLTYFQNEAQLEKSRLLSDRFSAERPKGSFSTLEIQRTEQGDSAMYLCASSLAGLSAEAFFGQGTRLTVV.

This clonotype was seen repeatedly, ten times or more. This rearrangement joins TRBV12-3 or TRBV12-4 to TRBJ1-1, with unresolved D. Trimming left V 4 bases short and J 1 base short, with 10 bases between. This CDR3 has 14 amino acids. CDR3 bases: TGTGCCAGCAGTTCGAACACAGAGAACACTGAAGCTTTCTTT. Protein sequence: CASSSNTENTEAFF.

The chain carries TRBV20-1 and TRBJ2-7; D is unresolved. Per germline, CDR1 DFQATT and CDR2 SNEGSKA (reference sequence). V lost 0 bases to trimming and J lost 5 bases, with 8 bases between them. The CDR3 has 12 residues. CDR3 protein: CSAREGIDEQYF. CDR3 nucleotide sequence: TGCAGTGCTAGAGAAGGGATCGACGAGCAGTACTTC.

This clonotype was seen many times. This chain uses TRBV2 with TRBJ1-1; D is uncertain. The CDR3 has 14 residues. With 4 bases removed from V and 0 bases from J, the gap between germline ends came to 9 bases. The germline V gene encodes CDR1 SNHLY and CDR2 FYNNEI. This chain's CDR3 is CASSVHSMNTEAFF. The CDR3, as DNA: TGTGCCAGCAGTGTCCACTCCATGAACACTGAAGCTTTCTTT.

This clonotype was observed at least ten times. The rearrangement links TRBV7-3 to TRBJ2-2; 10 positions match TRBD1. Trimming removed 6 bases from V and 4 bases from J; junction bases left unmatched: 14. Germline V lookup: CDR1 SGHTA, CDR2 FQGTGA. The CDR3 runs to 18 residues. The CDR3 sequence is CASSPIWPGTGATGELFF. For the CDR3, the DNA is TGTGCCAGCAGTCCAATATGGCCTGGGACAGGGGCCACCGGGGAGCTGTTTTTT.

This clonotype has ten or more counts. The CDR3 sequence: CASSQGALLRTGANVLTF. The CDR3 nucleotides read TGCGCCAGCAGCCAAGGGGCCCTACTACGGACCGGGGCCAACGTCCTGACTTTC. The genes are TRBV4-1 and TRBJ2-6; D ambiguous. Trimming took off 1 base at V and 4 bases at J, with 17 bases between the two ends. This CDR3 contains 18 residues. CDR1 and CDR2 from the germline V gene are MGHRA and YSYEKL.

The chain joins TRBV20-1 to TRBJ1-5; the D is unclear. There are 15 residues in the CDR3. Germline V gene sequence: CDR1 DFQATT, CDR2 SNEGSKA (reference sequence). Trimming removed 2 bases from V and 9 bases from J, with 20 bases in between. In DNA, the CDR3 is TGCAGTGCTAGACGTCAAACTACCGGGTTCAGGCCCCAGCATTTT. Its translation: CSARRQTTGFRPQHF.